What follows are 30 T cell receptor beta chains derived from one specimen sequenced in a study of cytomegalovirus exposure and HLA in healthy donors. TCRdb's copy holds only in-frame clones and misses some; the assay was immunoSEQ multiplex PCR. This table has fewer than 120,000 clones, approximately 90% appearing once. Sequenced material: PBMCs. The source of these receptors is a woman in her twenties or thirties in good health and CMV-seropositive.

The chain links TRBV7-2 to TRBJ1-2; D possibly corresponds to TRBD1 (6 bases). Germline-derived CDR1 and CDR2 are SGHTA and FQGNSA. CDR3 length equals 13 residues. V was trimmed by 7 bases and J by 4 bases, leaving 13 bases between them. CDR3 protein: CASTEDRRYGYTF. CDR3 coding DNA: TGTGCCAGCACGGAAGACAGGCGCTATGGCTACACCTTC.

This clone has a single count. The V gene is TRBV5-6, the J gene TRBJ2-7, with 12 bases that match TRBD2. With 2 bases clipped from V and 5 bases from J, the junction kept 5 bases outside the gene matches. Germline V CDR1 and CDR2: SGHDT, YYEEEE. The CDR3 has 15 amino acids. The CDR3 DNA reads as TGTGCCAGCAGCTTCCTAGCGGGGGGGCCCGACGAGCAGTACTTC. It encodes CASSFLAGGPDEQYF. The full variable domain, in which reference TRBV5-6 and TRBJ2-7 provide the parts outside the CDR3, is DAGVTQSPTHLIKTRGQQVTLRCSPKSGHDTVSWYQQALGQGPQFIFQYYEEEERQRGNFPDRFSGHQFPNYSSELNVNALLLGDSALYLCASSFLAGGPDEQYFGPGTRLTVT.

This chain links TRBV20-1 with TRBJ1-6; D is uncertain. There are 8 residues in the CDR3. Germline CDR1 DFQATT, CDR2 SNEGSKA (reference sequence). The CDR3 coding sequence is TGCAGCAGTTCACCCCTCCACTTT. This translates into CSSSPLHF.

This clone occurred a few times. V usage is TRBV5-1 and J usage is TRBJ2-1; D may be TRBD1 (6 bases). This CDR3 is 13 amino acids long. The germline gives CDR1 SGHRS, CDR2 YFSETQ. With 3 bases removed from V and 9 bases from J, the gap between germline ends came to 13 bases. CDR3 protein: CASSYVTGTEQFF. In nucleotides, the CDR3 is TGCGCCAGCAGCTATGTCACAGGGACTGAGCAGTTCTTC.

This clone was counted only a few times. V and J are TRBV19 and TRBJ1-4; the match to TRBD1 covers 8 bases. The CDR3 covers 16 residues. V was clipped by 6 bases and J by 4 bases; unmatched bases: 10. The germline V gene has CDR1 LNHDA and CDR2 SQIVND (reference sequence). The CDR3 protein is CASSTGQGRGNEKLFF. CDR3 DNA: TGTGCCAGTAGCACCGGACAGGGTAGGGGTAATGAAAAACTGTTTTTT.

The CDR3 DNA follows: TGCAGCGTTCGACAGGAACCGAGCACGGGGCAGTACTTC. This sequence encodes CSVRQEPSTGQYF. V is TRBV29-1 and J is TRBJ2-7; weak D call: TRBD1 (6 bases). The CDR3 consists of 13 residues. Germline V CDR1 and CDR2: SQVTM, ANQGSEA. Deletions cut 5 bases from V and 9 bases from J, with 20 bases between.

The chain employs TRBV30 and TRBJ1-1; no reliable D call. CDR1 GTSNPN and CDR2 SVGIG come from the germline V gene (reference sequence). The CDR3 extends over 13 amino acids. Trimming stripped 3 bases from V and 0 bases from J, with 8 bases between. CDR3 in amino acids: CAWRINLNTEAFF. DNA of the CDR3: TGTGCCTGGAGAATAAATCTGAACACTGAAGCTTTCTTT. The full variable domain, in which reference TRBV30 and TRBJ1-1 provide the parts outside the CDR3, is SQTIHQWPATLVQPVGSPLSLECTVEGTSNPNLYWYRQAAGRGLQLLFYSVGIGQISSEVPQNLSASRPQDRQFILSSKKLLLSDSGFYLCAWRINLNTEAFFGQGTRLTVV.

The chain couples TRBV2 to TRBJ1-1; 8 bases align to TRBD1. CDR1 SNHLY and CDR2 FYNNEI come from the germline V gene. The CDR3 has 14 amino acids. Trimming at V came to 6 bases and at J to 1 base, leaving 4 bases not matched to a gene. Here the CDR3 DNA reads TGTGCCAGCAGAGCAGACAGGGGGAACACTGAAGCTTTCTTT. Its translation is CASRADRGNTEAFF. Filled out from reference TRBV2 and TRBJ1-1, the complete variable domain reads EPEVTQTPSHQVTQMGQEVILRCVPISNHLYFYWYRQILGQKVEFLVSFYNNEISEKSEIFDDQFSVERPDGSNFTLKIRSTKLEDSAMYFCASRADRGNTEAFFGQGTRLTVV.

The chain recombines TRBV5-1 with TRBJ2-2, with 9 bases aligning to TRBD2. The CDR3 sequence is 15 residues long. Per germline, CDR1 SGHRS and CDR2 YFSETQ. Germline trimming cut 3 bases from V and 2 bases from J; bases unmatched to any gene: 2. The CDR3 loop is CASSSGLANTGELFF. The CDR3 DNA is TGCGCCAGCAGCTCGGGACTAGCTAACACCGGGGAGCTGTTTTTT.

V gene TRBV25-1 combines with J gene TRBJ2-3; D not certain. Germline V gene lookup returns CDR1 MGHDK and CDR2 SYGVNS. This CDR3 comprises 13 residues. V lost 4 bases and J 7 bases, leaving 12 bases between the germline ends. CDR3 sequence: CASSGISSYTQYF. The CDR3 DNA reads as TGTGCCAGCAGTGGGATTAGCTCATATACGCAGTATTTT. The full variable domain, in which reference TRBV25-1 and TRBJ2-3 provide the parts outside the CDR3, is EADIYQTPRYLVIGTGKKITLECSQTMGHDKMYWYQQDPGMELHLIHYSYGVNSTEKGDLSSESTVSRIRTEHFPLTLESARPSHTSQYLCASSGISSYTQYFGPGTRLTVL.

V gene TRBV13 combines with J gene TRBJ2-1; 11 positions agree with TRBD2. The junction had 1 base not matched to a gene; V was cut back by 3 bases and J by 3 bases. Germline-derived CDR1 and CDR2 are PRHDT and FYEKMQ (reference sequence). The CDR3 has 15 residues. CDR3 sequence reads: CASSFLAGGYNEQFF. CDR3 nucleotide sequence: TGTGCCAGCAGCTTCCTAGCGGGGGGCTACAATGAGCAGTTCTTC.

This chain connects TRBV5-1 to TRBJ1-2, with unresolved D. The ends were cut back, 0 bases at V and 6 bases at J, with 18 bases in the middle. This CDR3 is 16 amino acids long. The V gene's germline CDR1 is SGHRS and CDR2 YFSETQ. The DNA for the CDR3 is TGCGCCAGCAGCTTGGCCCTAGGCGGATTGCTTGATGGCTACACCTTC. It codes for CASSLALGGLLDGYTF.

This clone was picked up a small number of times. The chain has TRBV6-1 and TRBJ2-7, with 11 bases fitting TRBD2. The CDR3 loop spans 15 amino acids. The V gene's germline CDR1 is MNHNS and CDR2 SASEGT. The junction had 9 bases not matched to a gene; V was cut back by 6 bases and J by 5 bases. The CDR3 spells CASSPLAGGRDEQYF. In nucleotides, the CDR3 is TGTGCCAGCAGCCCCCTAGCGGGGGGTAGGGACGAGCAGTACTTC.

The rearrangement links TRBV5-1 to TRBJ1-4; 8 positions match TRBD1. With 2 bases clipped from V and 5 bases from J, the junction kept 11 bases outside the gene matches. The CDR3 loop spans 17 amino acids. Germline CDR1 is SGHRS and CDR2 is YFSETQ. The CDR3 DNA follows: TGCGCCAGCAGCTTCTCCAGGGGGCACGGTAGAAATGAAAAACTGTTTTTT. This sequence encodes CASSFSRGHGRNEKLFF.

V usage is TRBV5-6 and J usage is TRBJ2-5; a possible D gene is TRBD2 (6 bases). The ends were cut back, 0 bases at V and 7 bases at J, with 19 bases in the middle. Germline values: CDR1 SGHDT, CDR2 YYEEEE. This CDR3 spans 16 amino acids. The CDR3 nucleotides are TGTGCCAGCAGCTTGGGGGACTTGGGCCAGGTTGGGACCCAGTACTTC. It is translated as CASSLGDLGQVGTQYF.

The count of this clone is one. The chain employs TRBV4-2 and TRBJ2-2, with a weak D call TRBD1 (6 bases). V was trimmed by 3 bases and J by 0 bases, leaving 8 bases between them. Germline V gives CDR1 LGHNA, CDR2 YNFKEQ. The CDR3 covers 15 residues. CDR3 sequence: CASSHGQPNTGELFF. The CDR3 nucleotides read TGTGCCAGCAGCCACGGACAGCCGAACACCGGGGAGCTGTTTTTT.

J is TRBJ2-7 and V is TRBV6-6; D is unclear. V was pared by 5 bases and J by 7 bases, with 12 bases between. There are 12 residues in the CDR3. From germline, CDR1 is MNHNY and CDR2 SVGAGI (reference sequence). The CDR3 is CASSGSNGEQYF. The CDR3 DNA sequence: TGTGCCAGCAGTGGCTCTAACGGGGAGCAGTACTTC.

The CDR3 nucleotides are TGCGCCAGCAGCCCGGAGGGATTGTGGAATTCACCCCTCCACTTT. This gives the protein CASSPEGLWNSPLHF. This sequence joins TRBV5-1 and TRBJ1-6, with unresolved D. Germline loops: CDR1 SGHRS, CDR2 YFSETQ. The CDR3 contains 15 residues. Trimming pared 4 bases from V and 7 bases from J, leaving 15 bases between.

This rearrangement joins TRBV25-1 to TRBJ2-5; the match to TRBD1 covers 11 bases. Germline V lookup: CDR1 MGHDK, CDR2 SYGVNS. V was clipped by 6 bases and J by 5 bases; unmatched bases: 5. CDR3 length: 14 residues. CDR3 in DNA: TGTGCCAGCAGCGTGGACAGGGGGCTGGAGACCCAGTACTTC. Protein: CASSVDRGLETQYF.

V usage is TRBV7-9 and J usage is TRBJ2-5; D gene uncertain. This CDR3 spans 11 amino acids. CDR1 and CDR2 from the germline V gene are SEHNR and FQNEAQ (reference sequence). The V end lost 4 bases, the J end lost 5 bases, and 5 bases lay between the germline ends. In DNA, the CDR3 is TGTGCCAGCAGCTCGGAGGAGACCCAGTACTTC. This sequence encodes CASSSEETQYF.

The V call is TRBV4-3, the J call TRBJ2-7; the match to TRBD2 covers 9 bases. The CDR3 consists of 15 residues. The ends lost 4 bases at V and 6 bases at J; junction bases unmatched: 10. Germline CDR1 reads LGHNA; CDR2 reads YSLEER. DNA of the CDR3: TGCGCCAGCAGCCGGGATAGAGCGGGAGGCTTCGAGCAGTACTTC. Translating it yields CASSRDRAGGFEQYF.

J is TRBJ1-3 and V is TRBV29-1, with D hard to call. Germline V CDR1 and CDR2: SQVTM, ANQGSEA. This CDR3 has 13 residues. Between the trimmed V and J ends, which lost 4 bases and 4 bases, there was a span of 11 bases. The CDR3 DNA reads as TGCAGCGTTGTCGGGGTCTCGGGAAACACCATATATTTT. The encoded protein is CSVVGVSGNTIYF.

The chain has TRBV6-5 and TRBJ1-1; D not certain. Trimming stripped 6 bases from V and 1 base from J, with 15 bases between. The CDR3 is made up of 15 amino acids. CDR1 and CDR2 (germline): MNHEY, SVGAGI. CDR3 in amino acids: CASRPPGVRNTEAFF. The CDR3 nucleotides are TGTGCCAGCAGGCCCCCCGGGGTGAGGAACACTGAAGCTTTCTTT.

CDR3 nucleotide sequence: TGTGCCAGCAGCCAATCGGGTCCGGGGGGCATAGATACGCAGTATTTT. Translation: CASSQSGPGGIDTQYF. The chain carries TRBV5-4 and TRBJ2-3; perhaps TRBD2 as D (7 bases). CDR3 length equals 16 residues. Trimming took 4 bases from V and 5 from J, leaving 20 bases between them. The germline V gene has CDR1 SGHNT and CDR2 YYREEE (reference sequence).

This sequence joins TRBV2 and TRBJ1-2; a possible D gene is TRBD1 (5 bases). The CDR3 sequence is 14 residues long. The germline V gene encodes CDR1 SNHLY and CDR2 FYNNEI. The V and J ends lost 5 bases and 7 bases respectively, with 17 bases between them. CDR3 region: CASSFSDSDGGYTF. CDR3 sequence (DNA): TGTGCCAGCAGTTTTTCCGACAGTGATGGTGGCTACACCTTC.

CDR3 protein: CAWSGGQGMGNQPQHF. The CDR3 DNA is TGTGCCTGGAGTGGGGGACAGGGGATGGGCAATCAGCCCCAGCATTTT. V usage is TRBV30 and J usage is TRBJ1-5, with TRBD1 matching over 10 bases. This CDR3 is built from 16 residues. The ends lost 1 base at V and 2 bases at J; junction bases unmatched: 5. The germline gives CDR1 GTSNPN, CDR2 SVGIG (reference sequence).

The chain employs TRBV18 and TRBJ1-2; 10 bases agree with TRBD1. This CDR3 spans 17 amino acids. Germline trimming cut 4 bases from V and 5 bases from J; bases unmatched to any gene: 13. Looked up from germline, CDR1 is KGHSH and CDR2 is LQKENI. CDR3 bases: TGTGCCAGCTCACGGTCCGGGACAGGGGACACAAAATATGGCTACACCTTC. Protein sequence: CASSRSGTGDTKYGYTF.

This chain uses TRBV7-2 with TRBJ2-3; 7 nucleotides agree with TRBD1. Trimming at V came to 5 bases and at J to 2 bases, leaving 7 bases not matched to a gene. The CDR3 spans 15 residues. The germline CDR1 and CDR2 sequences are SGHTA and FQGNSA. CDR3 in DNA: TGTGCCAGCAGCCCAATGGGACAGAACACAGATACGCAGTATTTT. It encodes CASSPMGQNTDTQYF.

J is TRBJ2-3 and V is TRBV7-9, with TRBD1 identical over 7 bases. From germline, CDR1 is SEHNR and CDR2 FQNEAQ (reference sequence). V was pared by 4 bases and J by 8 bases, with 3 bases of the junction left unmatched. The CDR3 contains 12 residues. The CDR3 sequence is CASSSTGVTQYF. The CDR3 coding sequence is TGTGCCAGCAGCTCAACAGGGGTTACGCAGTATTTT.

The J gene is TRBJ2-5, the V gene TRBV9, with 9 bases that match TRBD1. Germline trimming cut 3 bases from V and 1 base from J; bases unmatched to any gene: 13. This CDR3 spans 18 amino acids. CDR1 is SGDLS, CDR2 YYNGEE, per germline. The CDR3 here is CASSGQFNPGQGQETQYF. The CDR3 nucleotides are TGTGCCAGCAGCGGCCAGTTTAATCCGGGACAGGGCCAAGAGACCCAGTACTTC.